The sequence of this T cell receptor (beta chain) was determined in a study of blood T cell repertoires in COVID-19. Across the study: T cells, B-cell-depleted T cells, or PBMCs provided the cDNA or gDNA that served as material.

As handled by the study authors: Amplifying reference gene primers gave estimates of nucleated cell counts. Method: immunoSEQ multiplex PCR; TCRdb's copy keeps in-frame clones and lacks some. D and trimming come from the DNA, and the V and J calls and clone size come from that table. The sample carries around 140,000 clones, approximately 80% recorded once. Germline trimming cut 0 bases from V and 8 bases from J; bases unmatched to any gene: 6. The CDR3 runs 16 residues. Germline loops: CDR1 SGHRS, CDR2 YFSETQ. The J gene is TRBJ2-1, the V gene TRBV5-1; 12 bases are a match to TRBD2. The sample consisted of peripheral blood. This TCR was recovered from a woman aged 55 to 70 with acute or convalescent COVID-19. The CDR3 nucleotides are TGCGCCAGCAGCTTGGTAACTAGCGGGAGGTTGGATGAGCAGTTCTTC. It translates to CASSLVTSGRLDEQFF.